Listed here is a single T cell receptor (beta chain). Other DNA variants within this sample encode the same CDR3. The assay was immunoSEQ multiplex PCR, and TCRdb's table has in-frame clones only and misses some. The repertoire includes some 2.1 million clones, 90% to 95% of them detected once, and 0.13% sits in the top ten. The entry originates in a study of shared clonotypes between healthy human individuals. The origin of this receptor is a man aged 18 to 30 in good health. Sequenced material: naive CD4+ T cells sorted from blood. Stated subset: CD45RA+ positively selected.

The CDR3 loop is CASSLRGGYEQYF. As DNA, the CDR3 is TGTGCCAGCAGCTTACGGGGGGGCTACGAGCAGTACTTC. J is TRBJ2-7 and V is TRBV7-2; 8 bases match TRBD2. The ends lost 2 bases at V and 3 bases at J; junction bases unmatched: 0. The CDR3 totals 13 residues. Germline V CDR1 and CDR2: SGHTA, FQGNSA.